Sequencing of this TCR beta chain was carried out in a study of monozygotic twins with inflammatory bowel disease. General study points: Researchers report that IBD patients shared fewer clonotypes with others than healthy twins, especially amid disease activity. IBD patients had lower TCRbeta diversity (inverse Simpson) than healthy co-twins. The results supported no single strong signal or clonotype associated with IBD.

A word on this clonotype: Its antigen is unidentified.

The unique tags termed UMIs, each holding a 6-nucleotide sample barcode, were added by means of template switching. TCRdb re-called the 5' RACE reads; every CDR3 protein appears as one record, without DNA. The repertoire table contains about 300,000 distinct CDR3 sequences. The TCR comes from a human donor with ulcerative colitis or Crohn's disease, or a healthy co-twin of an affected twin (not recorded which). Sequencing was performed on blood.

CDR3 sequence: CASSEFDRGSGYTF. The gene calls are TRBV25-1 and TRBJ1-2; without DNA, the TCRdb call of TRBD1 cannot be checked. Germline loops: CDR1 MGHDK, CDR2 SYGVNS. The CDR3 is 14 residues long.